This passage covers 5 T cell receptor beta chains from one sample sequenced in a study of beta chain features in type 1 diabetes. Points from the study as a whole: Across all four CD4+ subsets, people with type 1 diabetes showed modestly shorter TCRB CDR3s.

Sequencing targeted expressed TCRB transcripts, as all isolated RNA had been reverse transcribed. Libraries were prepared by immunoSEQ multiplex PCR; TCRdb keeps only in-frame clonotypes and omits some of them. The repertoire includes roughly 260,000 clones, around 21% of them detected once, and roughly 0.028% sits in the top ten. Their target antigens are unknown. Source material: naive CD4+ T cells from blood. All receptors come from a woman aged 40 to 50 with type 1 diabetes.

This clone turned up a few times. The chain recombines TRBV18 with TRBJ1-2; 7 bases map to TRBD1. Unmatched junction bases numbered 9, after V lost 3 bases and J lost 8 bases. The CDR3 has 14 amino acids. Germline assignment: CDR1 KGHSH and CDR2 LQKENI. DNA of the CDR3: TGTGCCAGCTCACCGGATCAGGGGGTTTACGGCTACACCTTC. Translation gives CASSPDQGVYGYTF.

The rearrangement links TRBV28 to TRBJ1-1, with 9 bases lining up with TRBD1. The CDR3 is made up of 16 amino acids. The germline CDR1 and CDR2 sequences are MDHEN and SYDVKM. Trimming cost V 6 bases and J 6 bases; bases outside gene matches: 14. CDR3 protein: CASSTPGQGKGPEAFF. DNA of the CDR3: TGTGCCAGCAGCACCCCGGGACAGGGAAAGGGTCCTGAAGCTTTCTTT. Full variable domain (outside the CDR3, taken from reference TRBV28 and TRBJ1-1): DVKVTQSSRYLVKRTGEKVFLECVQDMDHENMFWYRQDPGLGLRLIYFSYDVKMKEKGDIPEGYSVSREKKERFSLILESASTNQTSMYLCASSTPGQGKGPEAFFGQGTRLTVV.

A few counts support this clone. V usage is TRBV29-1 and J usage is TRBJ1-5; no clear D. Germline CDR1 SQVTM, CDR2 ANQGSEA. CDR3 size: 13 residues. Trimming removed 0 bases from V and 9 bases from J, with 12 bases in between. The CDR3 sequence: CSVEEFFSGPQHF. The DNA of the CDR3 is TGCAGCGTTGAAGAGTTTTTTTCGGGGCCCCAGCATTTT.

This clone was counted only a few times. The genes are TRBV5-4 and TRBJ2-7, with D maybe TRBD2 (6 bases). This CDR3 contains 14 residues. Germline CDR1 SGHNT, CDR2 YYREEE (reference sequence). V was clipped by 1 base and J by 3 bases, with 11 bases between them. CDR3 region: CASSLRGGGYEQYF. For the CDR3, the DNA is TGTGCCAGCAGCTTGCGGGGAGGTGGCTACGAGCAGTACTTC.

V usage is TRBV28 and J usage is TRBJ2-7; 10 bases map to TRBD2. With V trimmed by 8 bases and J by 3 bases, 7 bases remained unmatched. Per germline, CDR1 MDHEN and CDR2 SYDVKM. CDR3 length: 14 amino acids. The CDR3 DNA reads as TGTGCCAGCGGGCTCGGGACTAGCGACTACGAGCAGTACTTC. This gives the protein CASGLGTSDYEQYF.